Sequencing of this T cell receptor (beta chain) was carried out in a study of T cell clonotyping in hematopoietic cell transplantation. Study information: Recipients' pretransplant samples followed cytoreduction. Whole-study results and caveats: At the given depth, recipient repertoires were over 95% de novo clonotypes. After transplant, recipient diversity fell while pathologically expanded clonotypes grew through day 180.

Clones were read by immunoSEQ multiplex PCR, and TCRdb kept only the in-frame ones, dropping some. The sample gives approximately 22,000 clones, about 90% of which show up once; about 3.5% is in the top ten. The time point: recipient sample about 28 days before transplant, after cytoreduction. This CDR3 is built from 15 residues. Germline-derived CDR1 and CDR2 are MGHRA and YSYEKL. Trimming removed 1 base from V and 4 bases from J, with 13 bases in between. A note on this clone: Its specificity is unknown.

The rearrangement links TRBV4-1 to TRBJ1-1; D possibly corresponds to TRBD1 (5 bases). This material consisted of peripheral blood mononuclear cells, taken before stem cell transplant. This TCR came from a man younger than 35 with biphenotypic leukemia. Some clones in this sample may be carry-over from other donors' samples. CDR3 residues: CASSQGRGVSTEAFF. CDR3 nucleotides: TGCGCCAGCAGCCAAGGACGAGGGGTGAGCACTGAAGCTTTCTTT.